This T cell receptor beta chain stems from a study of blood T cells in healthy people across ages. CDR1 is SGHRS, CDR2 YFSETQ, per germline. The trim removed 9 bases at V and 1 base at J, leaving 8 bases unmatched. CDR3 length equals 15 residues. Each donor's blood draw was around 10 milliliters of peripheral blood. This clonotype has at least ten counts. Antigen specificity is unknown. Notes on the study in general: More naive CD4+ cells and higher diversity were found in long-lived than in aged donors.

Together with a sample-barcoded 5' primer, a J-beta primer mix was included in a second PCR lasting about 7 to 12 cycles. Every cDNA molecule carried a tag from a template-switch adaptor bearing 12 random nucleotides. TCRdb used MiXCR to reprocess the 5' RACE reads, holding one entry per CDR3 protein. The profile shows around 670,000 distinct CDR3 sequences, approximately 30% of them singletons. The chain uses TRBV5-1 and TRBJ2-3, with 10 bases lining up with TRBD2. The sample comprised blood. The sequence derives from a woman older than 75 in good health. CDR3 sequence reads: CATSPLAGGTDTQYF. The CDR3 nucleotides are TGCGCCACCTCCCCCCTAGCGGGGGGCACAGATACGCAGTATTTT.